Shown below are 19 T cell receptor beta chains from a single sample sequenced in a study of T cells in Graves' hyperthyroidism and ophthalmopathy. RNA transcripts yielded amplified TCR beta CDR3 regions. Researchers ran a first-round RT-PCR on the TCR CDR3 using the HTBI primer set. In TCRdb, the multiplex PCR reads were re-called with MiXCR into one record per CDR3 protein. The sample carries roughly 740,000 distinct CDR3 sequences, roughly 15% recorded once. Sequenced: blood. These receptors originate from a man between 18 and 35 years old with Graves' hyperthyroidism.

This clonotype has a count of ten or more. The chain employs TRBV30 and TRBJ2-5, with D perhaps matching TRBD1 or TRBD2 (5 bases each). V shed 5 bases and J shed 2 bases, with 12 bases lying between them. Germline V gene data show CDR1 as GTSNPN and CDR2 as SVGIG (reference sequence). The CDR3 has 13 amino acids. The chain's CDR3 is CAWGRGLQETQYF. CDR3 DNA: TGTGCCTGGGGTCGGGGCTTGCAAGAGACCCAGTACTTC.

The chain links TRBV4-3 to TRBJ2-7; 8 nucleotides agree with TRBD1. Per the germline V gene, CDR1 is LGHNA and CDR2 is YSLEER. This CDR3 has 13 amino acids. V trimming: 4 bases; J trimming: 6 bases; junction bases outside the gene matches: 5. DNA for the CDR3: TGCGCCAGCAGCCGGTTCACAGGGGGCGAGCAGTACTTC. As protein: CASSRFTGGEQYF.

This clonotype was observed many times. The chain joins TRBV2 to TRBJ1-1, with 7 bases that match TRBD1. Germline V lookup: CDR1 SNHLY, CDR2 FYNNEI. With V trimmed by 8 bases and J by 5 bases, 5 bases remained unmatched. CDR3 length equals 12 residues. In nucleotides, the CDR3 is TGTGCCAGCGGCGACAGGGATACTGAAGCTTTCTTT. It encodes CASGDRDTEAFF.

This clonotype was seen at least ten times. The DNA of the CDR3 is TGTGCCAGCAGTCCCGGGAACGCCAAAAACATTCAGTACTTC. Its translation: CASSPGNAKNIQYF. The rearrangement uses TRBV2 and TRBJ2-4; possibly TRBD2 for D (5 bases). Germline CDR1 reads SNHLY; CDR2 reads FYNNEI. The CDR3 covers 14 residues. V lost 5 bases, J lost 1 base, and 9 bases lay in between.

This clonotype occurred a few times. The chain carries TRBV3-1 and TRBJ2-1; D is uncertain. Germline assignment: CDR1 LGHDT and CDR2 YNNKEL (reference sequence). CDR3 length: 15 residues. V lost 4 bases, J lost 8 bases, and 18 bases lay in between. CDR3 sequence reads: CASSPKMGSIDEQFF. As DNA, the CDR3 is TGTGCCAGCAGCCCCAAGATGGGGTCAATCGATGAGCAGTTCTTC.

This clonotype came up a few times. This chain joins TRBV11-2 and TRBJ2-7; the D gene could be TRBD1 or TRBD2 (5 bases each). Between the trimmed V and J ends, which lost 5 bases and 2 bases, there was a span of 13 bases. Germline CDR1 is SGHAT and CDR2 is FQNNGV. This CDR3 has 14 residues. CDR3 region: CASSPGALAYEQYF. DNA of the CDR3: TGTGCCAGCAGCCCCGGGGCGCTTGCCTACGAGCAGTACTTC. Combining the CDR3 with reference TRBV11-2 and TRBJ2-7 gives the whole variable domain EAGVAQSPRYKIIEKRQSVAFWCNPISGHATLYWYQQILGQGPKLLIQFQNNGVVDDSQLPKDRFSAERLKGVDSTLKIQPAKLEDSAVYLCASSPGALAYEQYFGPGTRLTVT.

This clonotype was found a few times. The V gene is TRBV28, the J gene TRBJ1-2; no clear D gene. V was pared by 6 bases and J by 0 bases, with 8 bases between. Germline V gene data show CDR1 as MDHEN and CDR2 as SYDVKM. The CDR3 contains 13 residues. The CDR3 sequence: CASRPSPNYGYTF. The CDR3 bases are TGTGCCAGCAGGCCTTCACCTAACTATGGCTACACCTTC.

In its sample, this clonotype was seen many times. The chain joins TRBV10-3 to TRBJ2-7, with a weak D call TRBD2 (6 bases). CDR1 and CDR2 from the germline V gene are ENHRY and SYGVKD. The CDR3 sequence is 13 residues long. V was clipped by 7 bases and J by 6 bases, with 16 bases between them. CDR3 protein: CAITNTLGGEQYF. The CDR3 DNA reads as TGTGCCATCACGAACACCCTGGGGGGCGAGCAGTACTTC.

The table lists this clonotype with many counts. J is TRBJ1-1 and V is TRBV6-2 or TRBV6-3; TRBD1 is a possible D gene (5 bases). V shed 4 bases and J shed 3 bases, with 6 bases lying between them. The germline CDR1 and CDR2 sequences are MNHEY and SVGEGT. The CDR3 runs 12 residues. CDR3 DNA: TGTGCCAGCAGTTCGGGGGACACTGAAGCTTTCTTT. Translation gives CASSSGDTEAFF.

This clonotype was seen a few times. The chain links TRBV28 to TRBJ1-5; TRBD1 might be the D (5 bases). Trimming cost V 8 bases and J 7 bases, with 21 bases left between them. Per germline, CDR1 MDHEN and CDR2 SYDVKM. This CDR3 has 15 amino acids. The CDR3 DNA is TGTGCCAGCGTAACCAGGGCCTGGGAGGGACAGCCCCAGCATTTT. This codes for CASVTRAWEGQPQHF.

This clonotype was detected once. The chain combines TRBV29-1 with TRBJ2-1; TRBD2 might be the D (5 bases). Trimming took 2 bases from V and 2 from J, leaving 10 bases between them. CDR3 size: 14 residues. CDR1 and CDR2 (germline): SQVTM, ANQGSEA. This CDR3 is CSVERRTPYNEQFF. As DNA, the CDR3 is TGCAGCGTTGAAAGGAGGACGCCCTACAATGAGCAGTTCTTC.

J is TRBJ2-7 and V is TRBV28; TRBD2 matches at 10 bases. The CDR3 loop spans 17 amino acids. Germline lookup yields CDR1 MDHEN and CDR2 SYDVKM. After removal of 4 bases from V and 0 bases from J, the junction contained 9 bases not matched to a gene. Here the CDR3 DNA reads TGTGCCAGCAGTTCCCCAGCGGGGGGGGCTAGCTCCTACGAGCAGTACTTC. Protein: CASSSPAGGASSYEQYF. The entire variable domain, with the rest obtained from reference TRBV28 and TRBJ2-7, is as follows: DVKVTQSSRYLVKRTGEKVFLECVQDMDHENMFWYRQDPGLGLRLIYFSYDVKMKEKGDIPEGYSVSREKKERFSLILESASTNQTSMYLCASSSPAGGASSYEQYFGPGTRLTVT.

This clonotype has at least ten counts. The rearrangement uses TRBV12-3 or TRBV12-4 and TRBJ2-1; possibly TRBD2 for D (5 bases). Between the trimmed V and J ends, which lost 7 bases and 8 bases, there was a span of 12 bases. The CDR3 covers 12 residues. For the CDR3, the DNA is TGTGCCAGCACCTACTTCGGGGATGAGCAGTTCTTC. Translated, it gives CASTYFGDEQFF.

Turning to this clonotype: Relative to the germline gene, one junction end is altered; a read error may explain this. The chain couples TRBV12-3 or TRBV12-4 to TRBJ1-3; D is possibly TRBD1 (5 bases). CDR3 size: 14 residues. The CDR3 region has the DNA TGTGCCATCCGCCCAGACAGTGTTGGAAGCACCATATATTTT. Translating it yields CAIRPDSVGSTIYF.

This clonotype was observed once. The gene calls are TRBV29-1 and TRBJ2-1, with D possibly matching TRBD2 (6 bases). V was trimmed by 3 bases and J by 4 bases, leaving 10 bases between them. The germline V gene has CDR1 SQVTM and CDR2 ANQGSEA. There are 13 residues in the CDR3. The CDR3 here is CSVDMRGYNEQFF. DNA of the CDR3: TGCAGCGTTGATATGCGGGGATACAATGAGCAGTTCTTC.

This clonotype was detected ten times or more. The V and J genes are TRBV20-1 and TRBJ1-1; TRBD1 might be the D (5 bases). The V gene's germline CDR1 is DFQATT and CDR2 SNEGSKA (reference sequence). This CDR3 is built from 13 residues. The germline V and J ends were trimmed by 5 bases and 2 bases, with 12 bases remaining between them. The CDR3: CSADPGLNTEAFF. In DNA, the CDR3 is TGCAGTGCTGATCCGGGACTAAACACTGAAGCTTTCTTT.

This clonotype was counted only a few times. The rearrangement links TRBV6-2 or TRBV6-3 to TRBJ2-7; D unclear. The CDR3 is 16 residues long. Germline V CDR1 and CDR2: MNHEY, SVGEGT. With 2 bases removed from V and 2 bases from J, the gap between germline ends came to 16 bases. The CDR3 spells CASSYRARQHAYEQYF. Here the CDR3 DNA reads TGTGCCAGCAGTTACAGGGCCCGTCAACACGCCTACGAGCAGTACTTC.

In regard to this clonotype: One end of the junction is discordant with germline, which a read error may explain. The genes are TRBV7-6 and TRBJ2-5, with 13 bases fitting TRBD2. The germline CDR1 and CDR2 sequences are SGHVS and FNYEAQ. This CDR3 has 17 residues. This CDR3 reads CASSPGTSGIRQETRYF. CDR3 sequence (DNA): TGTGCCAGCAGCCCAGGGACTAGCGGGATTCGCCAAGAGACCCGGTACTTC.

In its sample, this clonotype was seen many times. The chain recombines TRBV20-1 with TRBJ2-1, with 9 bases that match TRBD2. The trim removed 3 bases at V and 3 bases at J, leaving 9 bases unmatched. CDR3 size: 16 residues. CDR1 DFQATT and CDR2 SNEGSKA come from the germline V gene (reference sequence). The DNA for the CDR3 is TGCAGTGCTAGGGGGAGCGGGAGGCACCGCTACAATGAGCAGTTCTTC. It specifies CSARGSGRHRYNEQFF.